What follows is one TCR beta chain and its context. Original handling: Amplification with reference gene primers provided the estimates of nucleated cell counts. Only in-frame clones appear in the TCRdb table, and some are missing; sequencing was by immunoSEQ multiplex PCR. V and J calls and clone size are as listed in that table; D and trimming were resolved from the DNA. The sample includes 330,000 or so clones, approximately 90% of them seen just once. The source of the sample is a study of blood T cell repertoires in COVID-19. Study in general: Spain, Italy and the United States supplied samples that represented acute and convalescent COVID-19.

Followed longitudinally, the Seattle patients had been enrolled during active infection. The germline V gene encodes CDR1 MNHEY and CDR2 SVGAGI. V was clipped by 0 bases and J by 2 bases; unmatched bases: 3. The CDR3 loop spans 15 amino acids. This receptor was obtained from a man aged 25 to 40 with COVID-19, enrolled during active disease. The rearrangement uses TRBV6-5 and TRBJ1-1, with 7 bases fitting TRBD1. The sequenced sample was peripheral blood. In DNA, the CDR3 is TGTGCCAGCAGTTACTCCAGGGGGATTAACACTGAAGCTTTCTTT. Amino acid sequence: CASSYSRGINTEAFF.